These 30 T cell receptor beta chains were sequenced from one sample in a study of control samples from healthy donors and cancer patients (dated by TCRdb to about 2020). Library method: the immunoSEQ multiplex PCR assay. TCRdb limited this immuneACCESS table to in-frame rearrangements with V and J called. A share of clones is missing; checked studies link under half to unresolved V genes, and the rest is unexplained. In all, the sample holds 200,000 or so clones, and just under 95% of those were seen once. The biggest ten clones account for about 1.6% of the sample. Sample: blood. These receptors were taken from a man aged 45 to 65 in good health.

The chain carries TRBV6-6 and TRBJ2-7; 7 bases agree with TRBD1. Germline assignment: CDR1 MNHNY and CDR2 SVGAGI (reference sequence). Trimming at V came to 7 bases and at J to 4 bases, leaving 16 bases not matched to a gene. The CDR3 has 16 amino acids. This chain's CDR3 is CASTSIGGLMNYEQYF. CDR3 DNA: TGTGCCAGCACCTCGATAGGGGGCCTTATGAATTACGAGCAGTACTTC.

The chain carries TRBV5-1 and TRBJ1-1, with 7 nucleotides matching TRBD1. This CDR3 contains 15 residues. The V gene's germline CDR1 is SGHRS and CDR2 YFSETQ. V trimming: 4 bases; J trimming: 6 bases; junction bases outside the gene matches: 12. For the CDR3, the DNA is TGCGCCAGCAGCCCACCCAGGGGGGCTAGCGCTGAAGCTTTCTTT. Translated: CASSPPRGASAEAFF.

CDR3 bases: TGTGCCAGCAGAAGCTACCTTAGGCGGGACGGCTACACCTTC. It translates to CASRSYLRRDGYTF. The chain carries TRBV6-5 and TRBJ1-2; TRBD1 is a possible D gene (5 bases). Trimming removed 6 bases at V and 8 bases at J, with 19 bases between. The CDR3 totals 14 residues. Germline values: CDR1 MNHEY, CDR2 SVGAGI.

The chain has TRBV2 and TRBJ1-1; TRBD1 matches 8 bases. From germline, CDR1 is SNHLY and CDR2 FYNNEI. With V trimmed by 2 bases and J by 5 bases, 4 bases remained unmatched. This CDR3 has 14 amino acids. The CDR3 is CASSEMTGETEAFF. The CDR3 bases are TGTGCCAGCAGTGAAATGACAGGGGAAACTGAAGCTTTCTTT.

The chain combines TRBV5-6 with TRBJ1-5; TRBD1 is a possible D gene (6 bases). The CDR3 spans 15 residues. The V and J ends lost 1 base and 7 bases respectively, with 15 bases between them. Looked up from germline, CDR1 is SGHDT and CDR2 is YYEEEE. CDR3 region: CASSLTARGGQPQHF. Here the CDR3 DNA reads TGTGCCAGCAGCTTGACCGCCAGGGGAGGCCAGCCCCAGCATTTT.

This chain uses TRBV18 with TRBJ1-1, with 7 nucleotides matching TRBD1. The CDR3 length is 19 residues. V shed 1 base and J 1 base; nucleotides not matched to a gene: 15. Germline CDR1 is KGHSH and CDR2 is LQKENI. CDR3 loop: CASSPRTRDSLVGNTEAFF. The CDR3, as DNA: TGTGCCAGCTCACCACGGACCCGGGACAGCCTAGTCGGGAACACTGAAGCTTTCTTT.

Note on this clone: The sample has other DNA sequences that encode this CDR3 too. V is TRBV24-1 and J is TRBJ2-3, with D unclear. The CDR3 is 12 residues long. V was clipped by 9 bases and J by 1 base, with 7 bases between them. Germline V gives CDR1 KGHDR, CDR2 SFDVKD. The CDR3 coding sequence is TGTGCCACCGCCCAAGGCACAGATACGCAGTATTTT. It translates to CATAQGTDTQYF.

CDR3 in amino acids: CASSSTQGEEYNSPLHF. In DNA form, the CDR3 reads TGTGCCAGCAGCAGTACCCAGGGGGAAGAGTATAATTCACCCCTCCACTTT. The V gene is TRBV5-6, the J gene TRBJ1-6; 7 positions agree with TRBD1. The CDR3 totals 17 residues. V was clipped by 4 bases and J by 4 bases; unmatched bases: 11. Per the germline V gene, CDR1 is SGHDT and CDR2 is YYEEEE. Complete variable domain (other parts from reference TRBV5-6 and TRBJ1-6): DAGVTQSPTHLIKTRGQQVTLRCSPKSGHDTVSWYQQALGQGPQFIFQYYEEEERQRGNFPDRFSGHQFPNYSSELNVNALLLGDSALYLCASSSTQGEEYNSPLHFGNGTRLTVT.

In DNA form, the CDR3 reads TGTGCCAGCAGCCCCCCGGGGGGGAGGTACACTGAAGCTTTCTTT. Amino acids: CASSPPGGRYTEAFF. The chain recombines TRBV6-5 with TRBJ1-1; a possible D gene is TRBD1 (5 bases). Germline V gives CDR1 MNHEY, CDR2 SVGAGI. The CDR3 has 15 residues. Trimming stripped 6 bases from V and 3 bases from J, with 17 bases between.

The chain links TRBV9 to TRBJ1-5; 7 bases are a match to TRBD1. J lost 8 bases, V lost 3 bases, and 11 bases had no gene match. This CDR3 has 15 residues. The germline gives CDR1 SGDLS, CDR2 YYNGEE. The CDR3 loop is CASSAGGQLLKPQHF. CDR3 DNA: TGTGCCAGCAGCGCCGGGGGACAGCTTTTGAAGCCCCAGCATTTT.

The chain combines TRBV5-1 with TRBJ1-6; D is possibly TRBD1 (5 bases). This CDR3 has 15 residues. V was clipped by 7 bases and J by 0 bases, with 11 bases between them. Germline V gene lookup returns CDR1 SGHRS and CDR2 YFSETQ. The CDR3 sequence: CASATEPSYNSPLHF. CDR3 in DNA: TGCGCCAGCGCGACAGAACCCTCCTATAATTCACCCCTCCACTTT.

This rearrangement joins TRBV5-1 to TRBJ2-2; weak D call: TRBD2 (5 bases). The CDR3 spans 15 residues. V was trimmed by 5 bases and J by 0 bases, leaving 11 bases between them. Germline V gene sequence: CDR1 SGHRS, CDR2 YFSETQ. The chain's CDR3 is CASRSPGTNTGELFF. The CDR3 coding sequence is TGCGCCAGCAGATCACCCGGGACGAACACCGGGGAGCTGTTTTTT.

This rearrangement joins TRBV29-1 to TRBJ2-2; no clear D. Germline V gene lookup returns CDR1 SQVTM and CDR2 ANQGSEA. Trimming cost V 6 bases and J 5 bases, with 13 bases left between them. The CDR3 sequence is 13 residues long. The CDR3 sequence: CSVRTGTTGELFF. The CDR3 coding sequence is TGCAGCGTGCGGACGGGTACGACCGGGGAGCTGTTTTTT.

Here the CDR3 reads CASSQTGADTGELFF. The CDR3 nucleotides read TGTGCCAGCAGCCAAACGGGGGCGGACACCGGGGAGCTGTTTTTT. This chain connects TRBV3-1 (or the pseudogene TRBV3-2) to TRBJ2-2, with D possibly being TRBD1 or TRBD2 (6 bases each). With 2 bases removed from V and 3 bases from J, the gap between germline ends came to 10 bases. Per the germline V gene, CDR1 is LGHDT and CDR2 is YNNKEL (reference sequence). The CDR3 is 15 residues long.

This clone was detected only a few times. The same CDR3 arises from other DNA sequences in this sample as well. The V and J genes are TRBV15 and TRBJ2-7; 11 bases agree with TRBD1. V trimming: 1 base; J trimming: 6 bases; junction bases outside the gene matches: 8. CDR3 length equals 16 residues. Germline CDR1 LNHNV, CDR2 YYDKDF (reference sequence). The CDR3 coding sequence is TGTGCCACCAGCAGAGGTCTCCGGGACAGGGGGGTCGAGCAGTACTTC. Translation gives CATSRGLRDRGVEQYF.

The DNA for the CDR3 is TGTGCCAGCTCCTTCACCGTTGGGGGCGCGGACACCGGGGAGCTGTTTTTT. Translating it yields CASSFTVGGADTGELFF. The genes are TRBV18 and TRBJ2-2; the D gene is possibly TRBD1 (6 bases). V shed 6 bases and J shed 3 bases, with 20 bases lying between them. The germline CDR1 and CDR2 sequences are KGHSH and LQKENI. This CDR3 region has 17 residues. Full variable domain (missing parts from reference TRBV18 and TRBJ2-2): NAGVMQNPRHLVRRRGQEARLRCSPMKGHSHVYWYRQLPEEGLKFMVYLQKENIIDESGMPKERFSAEFPKEGPSILRIQQVVRGDSAAYFCASSFTVGGADTGELFFGEGSRLTVL.

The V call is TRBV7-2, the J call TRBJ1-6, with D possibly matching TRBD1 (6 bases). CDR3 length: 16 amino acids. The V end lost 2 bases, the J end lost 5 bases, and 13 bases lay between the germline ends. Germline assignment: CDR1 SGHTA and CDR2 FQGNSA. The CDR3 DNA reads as TGTGCCAGCAGCTTAAGTTGGGGGCGGAATAATTCACCCCTCCACTTT. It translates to CASSLSWGRNNSPLHF. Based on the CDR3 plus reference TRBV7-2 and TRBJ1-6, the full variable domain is GAGVSQSPSNKVTEKGKDVELRCDPISGHTALYWYRQSLGQGLEFLIYFQGNSAPDKSGLPSDRFSAERTGGSVSTLTIQRTQQEDSAVYLCASSLSWGRNNSPLHFGNGTRLTVT.

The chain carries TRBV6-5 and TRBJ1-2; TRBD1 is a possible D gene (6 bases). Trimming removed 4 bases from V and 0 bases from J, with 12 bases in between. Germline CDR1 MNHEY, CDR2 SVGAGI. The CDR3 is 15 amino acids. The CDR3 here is CASSWQGFANYGYTF. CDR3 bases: TGTGCCAGCAGTTGGCAGGGGTTCGCTAACTATGGCTACACCTTC.

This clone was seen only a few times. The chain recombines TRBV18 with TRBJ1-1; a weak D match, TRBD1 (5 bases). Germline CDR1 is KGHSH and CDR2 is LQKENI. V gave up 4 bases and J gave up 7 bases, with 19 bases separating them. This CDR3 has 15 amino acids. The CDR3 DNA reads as TGTGCCAGCTCACTACCCGGCGGGGAGAGGGGTGAAGCTTTCTTT. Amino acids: CASSLPGGERGEAFF.

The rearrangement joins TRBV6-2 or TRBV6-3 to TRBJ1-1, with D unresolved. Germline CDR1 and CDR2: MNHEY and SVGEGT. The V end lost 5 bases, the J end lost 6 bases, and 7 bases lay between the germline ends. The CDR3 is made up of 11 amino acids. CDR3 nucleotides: TGTGCCAGCAGTGATAGGGCTGAAGCTTTCTTT. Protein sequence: CASSDRAEAFF.

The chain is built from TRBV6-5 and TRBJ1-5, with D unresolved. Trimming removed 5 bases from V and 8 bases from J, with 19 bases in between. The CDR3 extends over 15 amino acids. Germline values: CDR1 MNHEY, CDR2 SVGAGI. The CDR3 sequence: CASSPDWADKKPQHF. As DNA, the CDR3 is TGTGCCAGCAGTCCGGATTGGGCAGACAAAAAGCCCCAGCATTTT.

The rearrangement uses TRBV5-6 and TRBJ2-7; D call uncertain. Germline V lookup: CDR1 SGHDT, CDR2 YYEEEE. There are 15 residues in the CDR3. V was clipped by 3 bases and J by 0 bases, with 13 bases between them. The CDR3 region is CASSSWSRSSYEQYF. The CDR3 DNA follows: TGTGCCAGCAGCTCATGGTCCAGGAGCTCCTACGAGCAGTACTTC.

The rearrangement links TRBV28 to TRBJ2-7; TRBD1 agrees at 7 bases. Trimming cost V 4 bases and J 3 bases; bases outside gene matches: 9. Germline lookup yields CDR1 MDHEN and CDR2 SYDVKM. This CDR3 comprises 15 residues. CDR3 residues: CASSSRPRGLYEQYF. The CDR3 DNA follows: TGTGCCAGCAGTTCGCGGCCGAGGGGGCTCTACGAGCAGTACTTC.

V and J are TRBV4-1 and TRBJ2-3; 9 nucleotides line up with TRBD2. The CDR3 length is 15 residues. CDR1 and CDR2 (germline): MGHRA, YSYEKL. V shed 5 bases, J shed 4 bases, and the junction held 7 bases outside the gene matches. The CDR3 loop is CASSFQREASDTQYF. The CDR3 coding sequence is TGCGCCAGCAGCTTCCAGCGGGAGGCCTCAGATACGCAGTATTTT.

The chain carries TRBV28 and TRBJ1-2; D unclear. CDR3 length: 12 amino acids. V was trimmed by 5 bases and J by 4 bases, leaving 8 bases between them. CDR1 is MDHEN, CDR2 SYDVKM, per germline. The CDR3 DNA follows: TGTGCCAGCAGTGAGGCCTCCTATGGCTACACCTTC. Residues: CASSEASYGYTF.

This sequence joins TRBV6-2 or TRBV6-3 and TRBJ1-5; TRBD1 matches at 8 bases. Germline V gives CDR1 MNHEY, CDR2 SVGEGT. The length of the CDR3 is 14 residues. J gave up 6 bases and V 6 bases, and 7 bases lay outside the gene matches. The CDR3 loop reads CASSDGGTGQPQHF. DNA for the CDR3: TGTGCCAGCAGCGACGGCGGGACAGGTCAGCCCCAGCATTTT.

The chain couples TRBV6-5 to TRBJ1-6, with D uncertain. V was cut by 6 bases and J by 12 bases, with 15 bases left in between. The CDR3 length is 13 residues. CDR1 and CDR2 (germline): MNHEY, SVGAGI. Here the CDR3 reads CASSPERGLPLHF. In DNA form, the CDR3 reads TGTGCCAGCAGCCCCGAGCGCGGTTTACCCCTCCACTTT.

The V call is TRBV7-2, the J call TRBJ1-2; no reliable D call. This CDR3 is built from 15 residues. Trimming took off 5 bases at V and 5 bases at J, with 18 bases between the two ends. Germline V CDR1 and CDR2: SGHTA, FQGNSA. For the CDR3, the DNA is TGTGCCAGCAGCCTTCCAGGATTCTATTCTTATGGCTACACCTTC. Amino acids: CASSLPGFYSYGYTF.

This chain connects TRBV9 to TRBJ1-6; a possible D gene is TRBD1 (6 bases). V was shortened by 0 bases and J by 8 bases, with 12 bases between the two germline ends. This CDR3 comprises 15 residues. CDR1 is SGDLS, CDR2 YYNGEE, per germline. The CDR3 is CASSVGGQTHSPLHF. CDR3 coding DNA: TGTGCCAGCAGCGTAGGTGGACAGACCCATTCACCCCTCCACTTT.

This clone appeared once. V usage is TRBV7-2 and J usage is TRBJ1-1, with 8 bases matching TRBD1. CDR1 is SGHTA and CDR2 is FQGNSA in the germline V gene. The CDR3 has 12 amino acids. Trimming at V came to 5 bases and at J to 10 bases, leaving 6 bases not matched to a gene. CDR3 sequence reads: CASSIDRGSAFF. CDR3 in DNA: TGTGCCAGCAGCATAGACAGGGGATCAGCTTTCTTT. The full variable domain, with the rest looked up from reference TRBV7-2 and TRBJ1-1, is GAGVSQSPSNKVTEKGKDVELRCDPISGHTALYWYRQSLGQGLEFLIYFQGNSAPDKSGLPSDRFSAERTGGSVSTLTIQRTQQEDSAVYLCASSIDRGSAFFGQGTRLTVV.